This is a list of T cell receptor beta chains from one sample in a study of cytomegalovirus exposure and HLA in healthy donors. Sequencing was performed with immunoSEQ multiplex PCR; in TCRdb, only in-frame clones are kept and a portion is missing. The table lists about 160,000 clones, approximately 78% of them singletons. Sequencing was performed on PBMCs. The receptors come from a girl aged 2-10 years in good health and CMV-seropositive. Each CDR3 is given with its conserved first and last residue. A D gene is named only where the DNA matches it firmly. Clone size is stated in some rows and not others, as once, few, many or a class when expanded.

J,size,D,V,DNA,CDR3
TRBJ1-1,-,-,TRBV6-6,TGTGCCAGCAGTTACGGGGAGGATTACACTGAAGCTTTCTTT,CASSYGEDYTEAFF
TRBJ2-5,once,TRBD1,TRBV30,TGTGCCTGGTGGGACAGGGGGATCCAAGAGACCCAGTACTTC,CAWWDRGIQETQYF
TRBJ2-5,few,-,TRBV11-2,TGTGCCAGCAGCTTAGATCATTACAGGGAGACCCAGTACTTC,CASSLDHYRETQYF
TRBJ2-5,-,-,TRBV7-2,TGTGCCAGCAGCTTTGTAACTCAGGGGGGACAAGAGACCCAGTACTTC,CASSFVTQGGQETQYF
TRBJ2-7,-,TRBD2,TRBV28,TGTGCCAGCAGCCGAGGACTAGCGAAGGATCACGAGCAGTACTTC,CASSRGLAKDHEQYF
TRBJ2-1,-,-,TRBV5-6,TGTGCCAGCAGCTCAGGAAACAATGAGCAGTTCTTC,CASSSGNNEQFF
TRBJ2-1,-,-,TRBV6-1,TGTGCCAGCAGTACCCTACTAGTCGATGAGCAGTTCTTC,CASSTLLVDEQFF
TRBJ2-5,-,TRBD1,TRBV23-1,TGCGCCACCGGGGACAGGGTCCAAGAGACCCAGTACTTC,CATGDRVQETQYF
TRBJ1-5,-,-,TRBV2,TGTGCCAGCAGCGCAGGGTCGTATCAGCCCCAGCATTTT,CASSAGSYQPQHF
TRBJ1-1,-,-,TRBV10-1,TGCGCCAGCAGTGGAACACAGGGCACTGAAGCTTTCTTT,CASSGTQGTEAFF
TRBJ2-3,-,TRBD2,TRBV30,TGTGCCTGGAGTGTACGGAGAGCGGGAGGGGGAGATACGCAGTATTTT,CAWSVRRAGGGDTQYF
TRBJ1-2,-,TRBD1,TRBV5-6,TGTGCCAGCAGCTCCCCGGGACAGGGGGCATATGGCTACACCTTC,CASSSPGQGAYGYTF
TRBJ2-3,-,TRBD2,TRBV28,TGTGCCAGCAGTTCCGGACTAGCGGCCCCTCCCTTAGGCACAGATACGCAGTATTTT,CASSSGLAAPPLGTDTQYF
TRBJ1-1,-,-,TRBV27,TGTGCCAGCAGTTCTTTCCGTGAAGCTTTCTTT,CASSSFREAFF
TRBJ2-7,-,-,TRBV7-9,TGTGCCAGCAGCGGCAAAGGACTCCCCTACGAGCAGTACTTC,CASSGKGLPYEQYF
TRBJ1-1,-,-,TRBV30,TGTGCCTGTTCCTCGAGAAGTAAGGCTTTCTTT,CACSSRSKAFF
TRBJ1-1,-,-,TRBV11-2,TGTGCCAGCAGCCCCGACAGGTACACTGAGGCTTTCTTT,CASSPDRYTEAFF
TRBJ2-7,-,-,TRBV7-2,TGTGCCAGCAGCTTAGAACCGGTCTTGCGGGGACCCTACGAGCAGTACTTC,CASSLEPVLRGPYEQYF
TRBJ2-2,-,TRBD2,TRBV9,TGTGCCAGCTCCCGGGGAGGGGAGTCCGGGGAGCTGTTTTTT,CASSRGGESGELFF
TRBJ2-7,-,-,TRBV28,TGTGCCAGCAGTATGGACAGGACTACCTACGAGCAGTACTTC,CASSMDRTTYEQYF
TRBJ1-5,-,-,TRBV28,TGTGCCAGCAGTTTTCGGGATTATAGCAATCAGCCCCAGCATTTT,CASSFRDYSNQPQHF
TRBJ2-4,-,-,TRBV28,TGTGCCAGCAGTTTGTCAGGGGTCGGGGACATTCAGTACTTC,CASSLSGVGDIQYF
TRBJ1-1,-,TRBD1,TRBV30,TGTGCCTGGGAGGGGGCGGACAGGGGGCTTGAAGCTTTCTTT,CAWEGADRGLEAFF
TRBJ1-4,-,-,TRBV28,TGTGCTACGGGGGCAACTAATGAAAAACTGTTTTTT,CATGATNEKLFF
TRBJ2-7,-,TRBD1,TRBV11-1,TGTGCCAGCAGCTTCCAGGGGGCTCACGAGCAGTACTTC,CASSFQGAHEQYF
TRBJ2-5,-,TRBD2,TRBV2,TGTGCCAGCAGTTCCGGGACTAGCGGGAGATATCAAGAGACCCAGTACTTC,CASSSGTSGRYQETQYF
TRBJ1-2,-,-,TRBV4-1,TGCGCCAGCAGCCAAGATCGGGGGACCGTCGAAATCTATGGCTACACCTTC,CASSQDRGTVEIYGYTF
TRBJ2-7,-,TRBD2,TRBV4-1,TGCGCCAGCAGCATACCGGGACTAGTGTACGAGCAGTACTTC,CASSIPGLVYEQYF
TRBJ1-3,-,TRBD1,TRBV14,TGTGCCAGCAGCCACCTCCCCCCGGGACAGGGGGGAAACACCATATATTTT,CASSHLPPGQGGNTIYF